The 27 T cell receptor beta chains below were found in one sample sequenced in a study of blood T cell repertoires in COVID-19. The repertoire was sequenced with immunoSEQ multiplex PCR; TCRdb's copy has only in-frame clones and lacks some. The sample shows roughly 200,000 clones, 80% to 90% of them seen only once. Sequencing was performed on peripheral blood. These receptors were obtained from a man aged 35-49 years with active or convalescent COVID-19.

The V gene is TRBV6-4, the J gene TRBJ2-6; a weak D match, TRBD1 (6 bases). The CDR3 consists of 16 residues. Germline lookup yields CDR1 MRHNA and CDR2 SNTAGT. Deletions cut 5 bases from V and 0 bases from J, with 11 bases between. The CDR3 DNA reads as TGTGCCAGCAGTTCGGGACACCTCTCTGGGGCCAACGTCCTGACTTTC. Encoded protein: CASSSGHLSGANVLTF.

This clone was observed a few times. This chain joins TRBV10-3 and TRBJ2-7, with 10 bases identical to TRBD2. The CDR3 is 12 amino acids. The V and J ends lost 8 bases and 6 bases, in that order; junction bases with no gene match: 4. CDR1 ENHRY and CDR2 SYGVKD come from the germline V gene. The CDR3: CAIGTSVGEQYF. The CDR3, as DNA: TGTGCCATCGGGACTAGCGTTGGCGAGCAGTACTTC.

The chain links TRBV4-3 to TRBJ2-7; 7 nucleotides line up with TRBD1. V lost 1 base and J lost 1; bases outside the gene matches: 4. Germline-derived CDR1 and CDR2 are LGHNA and YSLEER. The length of the CDR3 is 15 residues. CDR3 sequence (DNA): TGCGCCAGCAGCCAAGGGCTACAGGGGTCCTACGAGCAGTACTTC. This codes for CASSQGLQGSYEQYF.

The rearrangement joins TRBV7-2 to TRBJ1-2; the D is unclear. The germline gives CDR1 SGHTA, CDR2 FQGNSA. The length of the CDR3 is 14 residues. V lost 5 bases, J lost 8 bases, and 18 bases lay in between. The DNA of the CDR3 is TGTGCCAGCAGCCGCGGAGGGTCATCTTTGGGCTACACCTTC. Its translation is CASSRGGSSLGYTF.

The J gene is TRBJ1-3, the V gene TRBV2, with D perhaps matching TRBD1 (6 bases). The germline V gene has CDR1 SNHLY and CDR2 FYNNEI. There are 15 residues in the CDR3. V lost 1 base to trimming and J lost 9 bases, with 16 bases between them. The CDR3 region is CASSEGDRNWATIYF. The CDR3, as DNA: TGTGCCAGCAGTGAAGGCGACAGGAACTGGGCCACCATATATTTT.

The chain recombines TRBV7-2 with TRBJ1-5, with 9 bases lining up with TRBD1. V was clipped by 4 bases and J by 6 bases; unmatched bases: 13. CDR1 SGHTA and CDR2 FQGNSA come from the germline V gene. The CDR3 is made up of 17 amino acids. The CDR3, as DNA: TGTGCCAGCAGCTCCGCGACAGGGGGTCTTGTTCGTCAGCCCCAGCATTTT. Protein sequence: CASSSATGGLVRQPQHF.

Many counts were recorded for this clone. The sample has other DNA sequences that encode this CDR3 too. This chain joins TRBV4-2 and TRBJ2-4, with 8 bases matching TRBD1. Trimming removed 8 bases from V and 5 bases from J; junction bases left unmatched: 8. CDR1 and CDR2 from the germline V gene are LGHNA and YNFKEQ. There are 14 residues in the CDR3. The CDR3 DNA reads as TGTGCCAGCTCCAACGGACAGGGCGAAAACATTCAGTACTTC. It translates to CASSNGQGENIQYF.

The chain couples TRBV6-5 to TRBJ1-6; the D gene is possibly TRBD1 (5 bases). This CDR3 has 12 amino acids. V was trimmed by 7 bases and J by 10 bases, leaving 11 bases between them. Germline CDR1 and CDR2: MNHEY and SVGAGI. DNA of the CDR3: TGTGCCAGCAAGTGGGGGGAATCACCCCTCCACTTT. This encodes CASKWGESPLHF.

This chain uses TRBV19 with TRBJ2-7; 11 bases match TRBD1. The CDR3 spans 13 residues. Germline assignment: CDR1 LNHDA and CDR2 SQIVND (reference sequence). With 3 bases clipped from V and 6 bases from J, the junction kept 1 base outside the gene matches. Here the CDR3 DNA reads TGTGCCAGTAGTATCGGGACAGGGGGCGAGCAGTACTTC. Translation: CASSIGTGGEQYF.

The chain uses TRBV11-2 and TRBJ1-2; 7 positions agree with TRBD1. V lost 5 bases, J lost 8 bases, and 8 bases stayed unmatched. This CDR3 is built from 13 residues. Germline lookup yields CDR1 SGHAT and CDR2 FQNNGV. DNA for the CDR3: TGTGCCAGCAGCCTGAGACAGGGAGGAGGCTACACCTTC. This gives the protein CASSLRQGGGYTF. Full variable domain (rest looked up from reference TRBV11-2 and TRBJ1-2): EAGVAQSPRYKIIEKRQSVAFWCNPISGHATLYWYQQILGQGPKLLIQFQNNGVVDDSQLPKDRFSAERLKGVDSTLKIQPAKLEDSAVYLCASSLRQGGGYTFGSGTRLTVV.

The chain joins TRBV19 to TRBJ2-2; possible D gene TRBD2, 6 bases. Germline V CDR1 and CDR2: LNHDA, SQIVND (reference sequence). V gave up 10 bases and J gave up 6 bases, with 21 bases separating them. The CDR3 runs 15 residues. The CDR3 coding sequence is TGTGCCACCAGGGCGGGGAGAGGAACGGCCGGGGAGCTGTTTTTT. Translated: CATRAGRGTAGELFF.

The chain has TRBV3-1 (or the pseudogene TRBV3-2) and TRBJ2-7; a possible D gene is TRBD2 (5 bases). The V end was cut by 7 bases, the J end by 2 bases, with 12 bases between. This CDR3 has 13 amino acids. The V gene's germline CDR1 is LGHDT and CDR2 YNNKEL (reference sequence). This CDR3 is CASTPSGTYEQYF. CDR3 DNA: TGTGCCAGCACCCCAAGCGGAACCTACGAGCAGTACTTC.

The V gene is TRBV7-9, the J gene TRBJ2-1, with D uncertain. The germline V and J ends were trimmed by 3 bases and 6 bases, with 12 bases remaining between them. The CDR3 is made up of 14 amino acids. CDR1 is SEHNR, CDR2 FQNEAQ, per germline (reference sequence). This CDR3 reads CASSFETLGNEQFF. CDR3 bases: TGTGCCAGCAGCTTTGAAACGCTAGGCAATGAGCAGTTCTTC.

This clone was detected once. The chain recombines TRBV20-1 with TRBJ2-1; D gene ambiguous. There are 13 residues in the CDR3. CDR1 is DFQATT, CDR2 SNEGSKA, per germline (reference sequence). Trimming removed 3 bases at V and 0 bases at J, with 6 bases between. The CDR3 region is CSASVSSYNEQFF. CDR3 DNA: TGCAGTGCTAGTGTGAGCTCCTACAATGAGCAGTTCTTC.

The rearrangement links TRBV6-5 to TRBJ1-2; maybe TRBD1 (5 bases). V was trimmed by 6 bases and J by 6 bases, leaving 14 bases between them. This CDR3 contains 13 residues. The V gene's germline CDR1 is MNHEY and CDR2 SVGAGI. The CDR3 is CASRSRGTHGYTF. The DNA for the CDR3 is TGTGCCAGCAGGAGTCGGGGGACTCATGGCTACACCTTC.

The genes are TRBV6-5 and TRBJ2-2, with TRBD2 matching over 7 bases. The ends lost 3 bases at V and 1 base at J; junction bases unmatched: 5. This CDR3 is 16 amino acids long. From germline, CDR1 is MNHEY and CDR2 SVGAGI. CDR3 bases: TGTGCCAGCAGTTATAAGGGGAGGGTGAACACCGGGGAGCTGTTTTTT. Residues: CASSYKGRVNTGELFF.

The chain uses TRBV7-9 and TRBJ1-1; TRBD1 matches 7 bases. V trimming: 5 bases; J trimming: 2 bases; junction bases outside the gene matches: 8. Germline V CDR1 and CDR2: SEHNR, FQNEAQ (reference sequence). The CDR3 is 15 amino acids. The CDR3 reads CASSHETGRNTEAFF. CDR3 DNA: TGTGCCAGCAGCCATGAGACAGGGAGAAACACTGAAGCTTTCTTT. The full variable domain, with the rest looked up from reference TRBV7-9 and TRBJ1-1, is DTGVSQNPRHKITKRGQNVTFRCDPISEHNRLYWYRQTLGQGPEFLTYFQNEAQLEKSRLLSDRFSAERPKGSFSTLEIQRTEQGDSAMYLCASSHETGRNTEAFFGQGTRLTVV.

The table lists this clone with a few counts. This rearrangement joins TRBV18 to TRBJ1-3, with TRBD1 as a possible D gene (5 bases). The CDR3 is 17 residues long. Trimming cost V 5 bases and J 3 bases, with 20 bases left between them. Germline values: CDR1 KGHSH, CDR2 LQKENI. The CDR3 spells CASSSRMRGGSGNTIYF. The CDR3 DNA follows: TGTGCCAGCTCATCTCGGATGAGGGGAGGAAGTGGAAACACCATATATTTT.

The J gene is TRBJ1-2, the V gene TRBV7-8, with TRBD1 matching over 7 bases. V was pared by 1 base and J by 4 bases, with 9 bases of the junction left unmatched. Looked up from germline, CDR1 is SGHVS and CDR2 is FQNEAQ. This CDR3 is built from 16 residues. The CDR3 DNA sequence: TGTGCCAGCAGCTTAGTCCCACCGACAGGGAGCTATGGCTACACCTTC. Translated, it gives CASSLVPPTGSYGYTF. Variable domain in full (rest from reference TRBV7-8 and TRBJ1-2): GAGVSQSPRYKVAKRGQDVALRCDPISGHVSLFWYQQALGQGPEFLTYFQNEAQLDKSGLPSDRFFAERPEGSVSTLKIQRTQQEDSAVYLCASSLVPPTGSYGYTFGSGTRLTVV.

This clone appeared once. J is TRBJ2-7 and V is TRBV29-1, with D maybe TRBD1 (7 bases). This CDR3 comprises 15 residues. In germline, CDR1 is SQVTM, CDR2 ANQGSEA. Trimming removed 0 bases at V and 3 bases at J, with 15 bases between. CDR3 in DNA: TGCAGCGTTGAAGATGATCAGGGGGGCAACTACGAGCAGTACTTC. Its translation is CSVEDDQGGNYEQYF.

This sequence joins TRBV19 and TRBJ1-1, with 11 bases aligning to TRBD1. Germline CDR1 reads LNHDA; CDR2 reads SQIVND (reference sequence). The CDR3 is 15 residues long. Losses at the gene ends were 5 bases for V and 3 bases for J; bases not matched to a gene: 5. CDR3 sequence: CASSFRGQGDTEAFF. CDR3 nucleotide sequence: TGTGCCAGTAGTTTCCGGGGACAGGGGGACACTGAAGCTTTCTTT. The full variable domain, with the rest looked up from reference TRBV19 and TRBJ1-1, is DGGITQSPKYLFRKEGQNVTLSCEQNLNHDAMYWYRQDPGQGLRLIYYSQIVNDFQKGDIAEGYSVSREKKESFPLTVTSAQKNPTAFYLCASSFRGQGDTEAFFGQGTRLTVV.

V usage is TRBV6-2 or TRBV6-3 and J usage is TRBJ1-2, with TRBD1 identical over 7 bases. CDR1 is MNHEY and CDR2 is SVGEGT in the germline V gene. Unmatched junction bases numbered 14, after V lost 2 bases and J lost 5 bases. The CDR3 consists of 17 residues. CDR3 DNA: TGTGCCAGCAGTTACGACAGGGTAGCCATCAACAATTATGGCTACACCTTC. It specifies CASSYDRVAINNYGYTF.

J is TRBJ2-5 and V is TRBV4-2; 9 bases line up with TRBD2. Trimming took 0 bases from V and 4 from J; bases not matched to a gene: 3. Germline V gene data show CDR1 as LGHNA and CDR2 as YNFKEQ. This CDR3 has 15 amino acids. DNA of the CDR3: TGTGCCAGCAGCCAAGACGGTAGCGGGAGAGAGACCCAGTACTTC. Amino acid sequence: CASSQDGSGRETQYF.

The chain has TRBV13 and TRBJ1-4, with 11 bases lining up with TRBD1. Germline values: CDR1 PRHDT, CDR2 FYEKMQ (reference sequence). This CDR3 comprises 15 residues. The V segment lost 3 bases and the J segment 8 bases; nucleotides outside the gene matches: 5. CDR3 in DNA: TGTGCCAGCAGCTTCTGGACAGGGGGCATGGAAAAACTGTTTTTT. It specifies CASSFWTGGMEKLFF.

The chain carries TRBV27 and TRBJ1-5, with D maybe TRBD1 (6 bases). From germline, CDR1 is MNHEY and CDR2 SMNVEV (reference sequence). Trimming took off 6 bases at V and 7 bases at J, with 16 bases between the two ends. The CDR3 spans 14 residues. In DNA, the CDR3 is TGTGCCAGCAGATTGAAAGGGGGACACCAGCCCCAGCATTTT. It specifies CASRLKGGHQPQHF.

The chain uses TRBV5-1 and TRBJ1-2, with TRBD1 identical over 9 bases. V gave up 4 bases and J gave up 8 bases; unmatched junction bases: 12. The CDR3 covers 15 residues. Germline V lookup: CDR1 SGHRS, CDR2 YFSETQ. The CDR3 is CASSPGTGRDEGYTF. The DNA of the CDR3 is TGCGCCAGCAGCCCTGGGACAGGGAGAGATGAGGGCTACACCTTC.

V usage is TRBV6-4 and J usage is TRBJ1-6; the D is unclear. The CDR3 is 13 amino acids. Germline V gene data show CDR1 as MRHNA and CDR2 as SNTAGT. V was cut by 4 bases and J by 9 bases, with 10 bases left in between. CDR3 amino acids: CASSGGVGSPLHF. The CDR3 nucleotides are TGTGCCAGCAGTGGGGGAGTTGGTTCACCCCTCCACTTT.